Listed here is a single T cell receptor beta chain. The target antigen is unknown. These data belong to a study of blood T cells in healthy people across ages. Findings of the study overall: In long-lived donors, naive CD4+ cell counts and diversity exceeded those of aged donors.

Deletions cut 3 bases from V and 1 base from J, with 16 bases between. This CDR3 is built from 17 residues. Using a J-beta primer mix together with a sample-barcoded 5' primer, a second PCR was run for roughly 7 to 12 cycles. TCRdb re-called the 5' RACE reads with MiXCR, one entry per CDR3 protein. In the table there are about 1,000,000 distinct CDR3 sequences, more than 40% of which are singletons. The genes are TRBV12-3 or TRBV12-4 and TRBJ2-4; D uncertain. Sequencing input: blood. The TCR was taken from a woman aged 55-70 years in good health. The CDR3 protein is CASSFSPPAWAKNIQYF. The CDR3 nucleotides are TGTGCCAGCAGTTTCTCCCCCCCCGCCTGGGCCAAAAACATTCAGTACTTC.